The rows below give T cell receptor beta chains drawn from one sample of a study of cytomegalovirus exposure and HLA in healthy donors. Here immunoSEQ multiplex PCR was the method, and the copy in TCRdb shows in-frame clones only, minus some. The sample holds around 230,000 clones, around 78% seen once. Sequencing used PBMCs. The receptors were gathered from a boy younger than 18 in good health and CMV-seronegative. CDR3s include the opening cysteine and the closing phenylalanine or tryptophan. The D gene is left open where the match is weak. Expanded clones get a size class; other rows say once, few or many, or leave the size out.

CDR3,DNA,V,J,size,D
CASSLSTGESNQPQHF,TGTGCCAGCAGTTTATCGACAGGAGAGAGCAATCAGCCCCAGCATTTT,TRBV27,TRBJ1-5,-,-
CASSLGPTLAGGPEETQYF,TGTGCCAGCAGCTTAGGCCCAACTCTAGCGGGAGGGCCGGAGGAGACCCAGTACTTC,TRBV7-8,TRBJ2-5,-,TRBD2
CASSSYRGRDGYTF,TGTGCCAGCAGTTCCTACAGGGGACGGGATGGCTACACCTTC,TRBV6-5,TRBJ1-2,-,TRBD1
CASSSDYQETQYF,TGTGCCAGCAGCTCGGACTACCAAGAGACCCAGTACTTC,TRBV11-2,TRBJ2-5,-,-
CASSLDYYTYEQYF,TGTGCCAGCAGCTTGGACTACTACACCTACGAGCAGTACTTC,TRBV11-3,TRBJ2-7,-,-
CASSLGGHLGGYTF,TGTGCCAGCAGCTTAGGTGGCCACCTCGGGGGCTACACCTTC,TRBV11-3,TRBJ1-2,-,-
CASRKGGVRLYGYTF,TGTGCCAGCCGCAAAGGCGGGGTGAGGCTCTATGGCTACACCTTC,TRBV27,TRBJ1-2,-,-
CAWSDGYGYTF,TGTGCCTGGAGTGACGGGTATGGCTACACCTTC,TRBV30,TRBJ1-2,-,-
CASSYGQNYGYTF,TGCGCCAGCAGTTATGGACAGAACTATGGCTACACCTTC,TRBV10-2,TRBJ1-2,-,-
CASSVEPGPHEQYF,TGTGCCAGCAGCGTAGAGCCAGGGCCCCACGAGCAGTACTTC,TRBV9,TRBJ2-7,-,-
CSVQTGQGWEQYF,TGCAGCGTTCAAACGGGACAGGGATGGGAGCAGTACTTC,TRBV29-1,TRBJ2-7,-,TRBD1
CASSVGLAGWGFNNEQFF,TGTGCCAGCAGCGTGGGACTAGCGGGGTGGGGGTTCAACAATGAGCAGTTCTTC,TRBV9,TRBJ2-1,-,TRBD2
CACDEQGSNSPLHF,TGTGCCTGCGATGAACAGGGGAGCAATTCACCCCTCCACTTT,TRBV30,TRBJ1-6,-,TRBD1
CASSLYSGFGNTIYF,TGTGCCAGCAGCCTCTACTCAGGGTTTGGAAACACCATATATTTT,TRBV5-6,TRBJ1-3,-,-
CASSENTGIYNEQFF,TGTGCCAGCAGCGAAAACACAGGGATCTACAATGAGCAGTTCTTC,TRBV9,TRBJ2-1,-,-
CASSTTNRILDGYTF,TGTGCCAGCAGTACAACCAACAGGATTCTAGATGGCTACACCTTC,TRBV27,TRBJ1-2,-,-
CASSLVSGKAADTQYF,TGCGCCAGCAGCTTGGTTAGCGGGAAGGCGGCAGATACGCAGTATTTT,TRBV5-1,TRBJ2-3,-,TRBD2
CASSLSVAVPRAGELFF,TGCGCCAGCAGCTTGTCGGTAGCGGTTCCAAGGGCCGGGGAGCTGTTTTTT,TRBV5-1,TRBJ2-2,-,-
CASSESGKGDTQYF,TGTGCCAGCTCGGAAAGCGGGAAGGGGGATACGCAGTATTTT,TRBV18,TRBJ2-3,-,TRBD2
CATSRDPAGGEEAFF,TGTGCCACCAGCAGAGATCCCGCAGGGGGCGAGGAGGCTTTCTTT,TRBV15,TRBJ1-1,-,TRBD1
CASSEYYTGTGGGNTIYF,TGTGCCAGCAGTGAATATTATACGGGGACAGGGGGAGGAAACACCATATATTTT,TRBV6-1,TRBJ1-3,few,TRBD1
CASSFGTGGGTDTQYF,TGTGCCAGCAGCTTTGGGACGGGAGGAGGCACAGATACGCAGTATTTT,TRBV13,TRBJ2-3,-,TRBD2
CASSFGTGTGRVNEQFF,TGCGCCAGCAGCTTTGGGACCGGGACAGGGAGGGTCAATGAGCAGTTCTTC,TRBV5-1,TRBJ2-1,-,TRBD1
CATSRTSGENIQYF,TGTGCCACCAGCAGGACTAGCGGGGAAAACATTCAGTACTTC,TRBV15,TRBJ2-4,once,TRBD2
CASSSGTSGSYEQYF,TGTGCCAGCAGCTCAGGGACTAGCGGGAGTTACGAGCAGTACTTC,TRBV7-6,TRBJ2-7,-,TRBD2
CASSPTPRGYTGELFF,TGCGCCAGCAGTCCCACCCCCAGGGGGTACACCGGGGAGCTGTTTTTT,TRBV10-2,TRBJ2-2,-,TRBD1
CASSLAPGLGPYRYNEQFF,TGTGCCAGCAGCTTAGCGCCGGGACTAGGTCCTTATCGCTACAATGAGCAGTTCTTC,TRBV7-9,TRBJ2-1,-,TRBD2
CASSTPRDGGALRSSYEQYF,TGTGCCAGCAGTACACCCCGGGACGGCGGGGCGTTGCGGAGCTCCTACGAGCAGTACTTC,TRBV2,TRBJ2-7,-,-
CASSSTGGPLETQYF,TGTGCCAGTAGTTCCACGGGAGGGCCCTTGGAGACCCAGTACTTC,TRBV19,TRBJ2-5,-,TRBD2
CASSWTGDYEQYF,TGTGCCAGCAGTTGGACGGGAGACTACGAGCAGTACTTC,TRBV5-4,TRBJ2-7,-,-
CASSKTGAGMDEQFF,TGCGCCAGCAGCAAAACTGGCGCAGGGATGGATGAGCAGTTCTTC,TRBV5-1,TRBJ2-1,-,-
CASRTGRGADTQYF,TGCGCCAGCAGGACAGGGCGGGGCGCAGATACGCAGTATTTT,TRBV5-1,TRBJ2-3,-,-
CASSSGGAGHYGYTF,TGTGCCAGCAGCTCTGGAGGGGCAGGCCATTATGGCTACACCTTC,TRBV11-2,TRBJ1-2,-,-